This T cell receptor beta chain was sequenced in a study of shared clonotypes between healthy human individuals. Study details: Donors were a couple of women and three men aged 18 to 49.

Naive CD8 isolation took CD45RO-negative cells positively selected for CCR7 and excluded terminally differentiated effector memory CD45RA+ cells. Free of recent acute infections or vaccinations, the donors were healthy HIV-negative adults. The V end lost 5 bases, the J end lost 0 bases, and 12 bases lay between the germline ends. The V gene's germline CDR1 is SGHVS and CDR2 FNYEAQ. The CDR3 has 15 residues. TCRdb keeps only in-frame clones here, not all; method: immunoSEQ multiplex PCR. This sample has around 2.1 million clones, with under 95% found just once. The rearrangement uses TRBV7-6 and TRBJ2-3, with D possibly TRBD2 on 5 matching bases. The sequence derives from a man aged 18 to 30 in good health. Some clones in this sample may be carry-over from other donors' samples. Sequenced sample: naive CD8+ T cells from PBMCs. CDR3 loop: CASSDRLTSTDTQYF. The DNA for the CDR3 is TGTGCCAGCAGCGATAGACTAACGAGCACAGATACGCAGTATTTT.